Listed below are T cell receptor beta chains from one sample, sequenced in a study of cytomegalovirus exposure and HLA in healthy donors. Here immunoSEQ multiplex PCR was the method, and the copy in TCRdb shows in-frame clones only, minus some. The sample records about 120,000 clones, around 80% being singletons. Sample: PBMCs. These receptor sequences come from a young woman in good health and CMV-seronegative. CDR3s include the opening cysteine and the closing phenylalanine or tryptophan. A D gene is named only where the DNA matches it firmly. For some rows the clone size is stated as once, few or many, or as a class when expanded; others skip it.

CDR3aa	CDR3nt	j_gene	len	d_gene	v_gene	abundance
CASSLSDRATEAFF	TGTGCCAGCAGCTTAAGCGACAGGGCCACTGAAGCTTTCTTT	TRBJ1-1	14	TRBD1	TRBV7-6	.
CAISERHEQFF	TGTGCCATCAGTGAGCGTCATGAGCAGTTCTTC	TRBJ2-1	11	.	TRBV10-3	once
CASSFYDQGSEAFF	TGTGCCAGCAGCTTCTACGACCAGGGTTCCGAAGCTTTCTTT	TRBJ1-1	14	.	TRBV7-2	.
CASSRTGGRENIQYF	TGTGCCAGCAGCAGGACTGGGGGCAGGGAAAACATTCAGTACTTC	TRBJ2-4	15	.	TRBV13	once
CSVSAGNTIYF	TGCAGCGTTAGCGCTGGAAACACCATATATTTT	TRBJ1-3	11	.	TRBV29-1	once
CASSRDSYNEQFF	TGTGCCAGCAGCCGGGACAGCTACAATGAGCAGTTCTTC	TRBJ2-1	13	TRBD1	TRBV11-3	.
CASSLRQETYTEAFF	TGTGCCAGCAGCTTAAGACAGGAGACCTACACTGAAGCTTTCTTT	TRBJ1-1	15	.	TRBV7-2	.
CASSFNVGTVNGYTF	TGTGCCAGCAGCTTCAACGTTGGGACAGTTAATGGCTACACCTTC	TRBJ1-2	15	TRBD1	TRBV5-5	.
CASSISSTNEKLFF	TGTGCCAGTAGTATTTCTTCAACTAATGAAAAACTGTTTTTT	TRBJ1-4	14	.	TRBV19	.
CAWRRLASGFNEQFF	TGTGCCTGGAGGAGGTTGGCTAGCGGGTTTAATGAGCAGTTCTTC	TRBJ2-1	15	TRBD2	TRBV30	.
CASKQGRRLLLLSSGNTIYF	TGTGCCAGTAAACAGGGCCGAAGGCTTCTCCTTCTGAGCTCTGGAAACACCATATATTTT	TRBJ1-3	20	.	TRBV19	.
CASRGDSDTQYF	TGCGCAAGCAGGGGTGACTCAGATACGCAGTATTTT	TRBJ2-3	12	.	TRBV5-1	.
CASSSSEKLFF	TGTGCCAGCAGTTCCAGTGAAAAACTGTTTTTT	TRBJ1-4	11	.	TRBV28	.
CASSPGDRGNYGYTF	TGCGCCAGCAGCCCAGGGGACAGGGGGAACTATGGCTACACCTTC	TRBJ1-2	15	TRBD1	TRBV5-1	once
CASSERGGLGNTEAFF	TGCGCCAGCAGTGAGAGAGGGGGTCTCGGGAACACTGAAGCTTTCTTT	TRBJ1-1	16	.	TRBV10-1	.
CASSFKMGGGETQYF	TGTGCCAGCAGCTTCAAGATGGGGGGGGGAGAGACCCAGTACTTC	TRBJ2-5	15	TRBD2	TRBV5-4	.
CATSEAPGGVTEAFF	TGTGCCACCAGCGAGGCCCCTGGAGGGGTGACTGAAGCTTTCTTT	TRBJ1-1	15	.	TRBV15	.
CASSQQVNTEAFF	TGTGCCAGCAGTCAGCAGGTGAACACTGAAGCTTTCTTT	TRBJ1-1	13	.	TRBV2	.
CASSFDRVGTEAFF	TGTGCCAGCAGCTTCGACAGGGTGGGGACTGAAGCTTTCTTT	TRBJ1-1	14	TRBD1	TRBV11-2	.
CASSRGSYEQYF	TGTGCCAGCAGCCGGGGGTCTTACGAGCAGTACTTC	TRBJ2-7	12	.	TRBV7-2	.
CASSQEFRGNQPQHF	TGCGCCAGCAGCCAAGAATTCAGGGGCAATCAGCCCCAGCATTTT	TRBJ1-5	15	.	TRBV4-3	.
CASSQGHSNQPQHF	TGTGCCAGCAGCCAGGGACACAGCAATCAGCCCCAGCATTTT	TRBJ1-5	14	.	TRBV4-2	.
CASSTPGQGGNTIYF	TGTGCCAGCAGCACCCCGGGACAGGGGGGAAACACCATATATTTT	TRBJ1-3	15	TRBD1	TRBV6-5	.
CASSFGTSGADTQYF	TGTGCCAGCAGCTTCGGGACTAGCGGGGCAGATACGCAGTATTTT	TRBJ2-3	15	TRBD2	TRBV7-9	.
CASSLFRGQNTEAFF	TGCGCCAGCAGCTTGTTTAGGGGACAGAACACTGAAGCTTTCTTT	TRBJ1-1	15	.	TRBV5-1	.
CASSSLAGGRETQYF	TGTGCCAGCAGCTCCCTAGCGGGAGGGAGGGAGACCCAGTACTTC	TRBJ2-5	15	TRBD2	TRBV7-2	.
CASSINQLAGRGYTF	TGTGCCAGTAGTATAAATCAGTTGGCAGGGCGAGGCTACACCTTC	TRBJ1-2	15	.	TRBV19	.
CASSPPRGGTGASEQYF	TGTGCCAGCAGCCCCCCAAGGGGGGGGACAGGGGCTAGTGAGCAGTACTTC	TRBJ2-7	17	TRBD1	TRBV7-2	.
CASSSREGIYNEQFF	TGTGCCAGCAGTTCCAGGGAAGGGATATACAATGAGCAGTTCTTC	TRBJ2-1	15	.	TRBV27	few
CSVASSPGQGNSPLHF	TGCAGCGTCGCCTCGTCTCCGGGACAGGGGAATTCACCCCTCCACTTT	TRBJ1-6	16	TRBD1	TRBV29-1	.
CASSQDRGLAGGKETQYF	TGCGCCAGCAGCCAAGACCGAGGACTAGCGGGGGGGAAAGAGACCCAGTACTTC	TRBJ2-5	18	TRBD2	TRBV4-3	.
CASSPLAGGGFEQYF	TGTGCTAGCAGCCCCCTGGCAGGGGGAGGATTCGAGCAGTACTTC	TRBJ2-7	15	.	TRBV7-7	.
CSGGRENGYEQYF	TGCAGCGGAGGGCGGGAGAACGGGTACGAGCAGTACTTC	TRBJ2-7	13	TRBD2	TRBV29-1	.
CASSLMRTGGSGYTF	TGTGCCAGCAGCTTAATGAGGACAGGGGGCTCTGGCTACACCTTC	TRBJ1-2	15	TRBD1	TRBV11-2	.
CASSYARGGSYEQYF	TGTGCCAGCAGTTACGCCCGAGGAGGGTCGTACGAGCAGTACTTC	TRBJ2-7	15	.	TRBV6-5	.
CASSLGYTGQSYGYTF	TGTGCCAGCAGCTTAGGCTATACGGGACAGAGCTATGGCTACACCTTC	TRBJ1-2	16	TRBD1	TRBV7-2	.
CASSVVVDRSWGANVLTF	TGTGCCAGCAGCGTAGTAGTAGACAGAAGTTGGGGAGCCAACGTCCTGACTTTC	TRBJ2-6	18	.	TRBV9	.
CASSMGSQGVAEQYF	TGTGCCAGTAGTATGGGGTCTCAAGGGGTCGCCGAGCAGTACTTC	TRBJ2-7	15	.	TRBV19	.
CASSQLSLTDTQYF	TGCGCCAGCAGCCAATTGAGTTTGACAGATACGCAGTATTTT	TRBJ2-3	14	.	TRBV4-1	.
CASTTRDTEAFF	TGCGCCAGCACCACTCGGGACACTGAAGCTTTCTTT	TRBJ1-1	12	.	TRBV4-1	few
CASGVLAGYTGELFF	TGTGCCAGCGGCGTACTAGCGGGATACACCGGGGAGCTGTTTTTT	TRBJ2-2	15	TRBD2	TRBV6-5	.
CASSFLRENTEAFF	TGTGCCAGCAGCTTCCTCCGGGAGAACACTGAAGCTTTCTTT	TRBJ1-1	14	.	TRBV7-9	.
CASSIPGPWLAGENNEQFF	TGTGCCAGTAGTATCCCGGGACCCTGGCTAGCGGGAGAGAACAATGAGCAGTTCTTC	TRBJ2-1	19	TRBD2	TRBV19	.
CASSEVGLAGGEQFF	TGTGCCAGCAGTGAAGTAGGACTAGCGGGGGGAGAGCAGTTCTTC	TRBJ2-1	15	TRBD2	TRBV6-1	.
CAWSGGLYGYTF	TGTGCCTGGAGCGGCGGACTCTATGGCTACACCTTC	TRBJ1-2	12	.	TRBV30	.
CASSGGTGVEKLFF	TGTGCCAGCAGTGGTGGGACAGGGGTAGAAAAACTGTTTTTT	TRBJ1-4	14	TRBD1	TRBV6-1	once
CATSRRQGMTDTQYF	TGTGCCACCAGCAGACGACAGGGGATGACAGATACGCAGTATTTT	TRBJ2-3	15	TRBD1	TRBV15	.
CASSLAGGWNQPQHF	TGTGCCAGCAGCTTAGCAGGGGGCTGGAATCAGCCCCAGCATTTT	TRBJ1-5	15	TRBD1	TRBV7-9	.
CASSPQTGQTYEQYF	TGTGCCAGCAGCCCCCAAACGGGTCAAACCTACGAGCAGTACTTC	TRBJ2-7	15	.	TRBV7-9	.
CASSQSAGNTEAFF	TGTGCCAGCAGCCAATCCGCCGGGAACACTGAAGCTTTCTTT	TRBJ1-1	14	.	TRBV5-4	.
CASSAATSGICEQYF	TGCGCCAGCAGTGCCGCGACTAGCGGGATTTGCGAGCAGTACTTC	TRBJ2-7	15	TRBD2	TRBV23-1	.
CASSYSTENINQPQHF	TGTGCCAGCAGTTACTCGACAGAGAATATCAATCAGCCCCAGCATTTT	TRBJ1-5	16	.	TRBV6-6	.
CASSAPRANEQFF	TGTGCCAGCAGCGCACCCAGGGCTAATGAGCAGTTCTTC	TRBJ2-1	13	.	TRBV7-9	.
CSVAGLGNEQFF	TGCAGCGTTGCGGGGTTGGGGAATGAGCAGTTCTTC	TRBJ2-1	12	.	TRBV29-1	.